This T cell receptor beta chain was found in a study of blood T cell repertoires in COVID-19. Authors' data handling: Amplification with reference gene primers provided the estimates of nucleated cell counts. Here immunoSEQ multiplex PCR was the method, and the copy in TCRdb shows in-frame clones only, minus some. V, J and clone size are those of that table, while D and trimming were read from the DNA. In the table there are some 240,000 clones, approximately 80% of which are singletons. The CDR3 consists of 15 residues. V gave up 0 bases and J gave up 4 bases, with 12 bases separating them. Germline V gene lookup returns CDR1 LGHNA and CDR2 YSLEER.

Sequences were obtained from peripheral blood. The receptor was derived from a woman aged 40 to 49 who had recovered from COVID-19. V and J are TRBV4-3 and TRBJ1-2; D is uncertain. Written as DNA, the CDR3 is TGCGCCAGCAGCCAAGAAGGCGGGGTTCGCTATGGCTACACCTTC. This sequence encodes CASSQEGGVRYGYTF.